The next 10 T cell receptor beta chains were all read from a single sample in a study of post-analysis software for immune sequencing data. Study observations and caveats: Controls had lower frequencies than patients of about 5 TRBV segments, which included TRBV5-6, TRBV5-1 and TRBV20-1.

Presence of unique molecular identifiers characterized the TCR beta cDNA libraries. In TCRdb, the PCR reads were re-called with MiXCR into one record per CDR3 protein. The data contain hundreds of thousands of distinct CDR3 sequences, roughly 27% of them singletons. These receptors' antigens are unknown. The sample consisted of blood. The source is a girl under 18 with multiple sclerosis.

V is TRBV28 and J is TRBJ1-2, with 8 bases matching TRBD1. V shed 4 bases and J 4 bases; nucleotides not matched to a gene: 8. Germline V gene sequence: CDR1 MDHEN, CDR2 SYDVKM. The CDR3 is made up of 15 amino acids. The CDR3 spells CASSSTGDLAYGYTF. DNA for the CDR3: TGTGCCAGCAGTTCGACAGGGGATCTGGCCTATGGCTACACCTTC.

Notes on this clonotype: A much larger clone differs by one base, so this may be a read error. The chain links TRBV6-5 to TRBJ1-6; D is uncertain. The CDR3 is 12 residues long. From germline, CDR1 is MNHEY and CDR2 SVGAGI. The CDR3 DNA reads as TGTACCAGCAGCGTCCGAGGCTCACCCCTCCACTTT. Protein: CTSSVRGSPLHF.

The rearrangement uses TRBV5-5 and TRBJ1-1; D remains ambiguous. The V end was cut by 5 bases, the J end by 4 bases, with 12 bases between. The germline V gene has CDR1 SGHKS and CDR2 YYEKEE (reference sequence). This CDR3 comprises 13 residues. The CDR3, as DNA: TGTGCCAGCAGACCTCGATGGGGCACTGAAGCTTTCTTT. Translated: CASRPRWGTEAFF.

The chain's CDR3 is CALRREGAYNEQFF. The CDR3 DNA is TGTGCCCTTCGGCGGGAGGGTGCCTACAATGAGCAGTTCTTC. V and J are TRBV10-3 and TRBJ2-1; 9 bases agree with TRBD2. V lost 11 bases to trimming and J lost 2 bases; unmatched junction nucleotides: 7. The CDR3 length is 14 residues. Germline V gene lookup returns CDR1 ENHRY and CDR2 SYGVKD.

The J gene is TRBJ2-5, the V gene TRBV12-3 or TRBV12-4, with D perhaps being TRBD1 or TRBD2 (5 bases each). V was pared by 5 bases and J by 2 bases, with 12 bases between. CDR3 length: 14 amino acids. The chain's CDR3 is CASSRDGGQETQYF. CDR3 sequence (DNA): TGTGCCAGCAGTCGAGATGGGGGTCAAGAGACCCAGTACTTC.

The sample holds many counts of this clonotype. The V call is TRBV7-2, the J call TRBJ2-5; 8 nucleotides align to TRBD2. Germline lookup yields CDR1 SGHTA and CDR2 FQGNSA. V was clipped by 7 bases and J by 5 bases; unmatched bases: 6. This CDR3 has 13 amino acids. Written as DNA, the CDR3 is TGTGCCAGCACTCGGGGGGGCAGGGAGACCCAGTACTTC. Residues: CASTRGGRETQYF.

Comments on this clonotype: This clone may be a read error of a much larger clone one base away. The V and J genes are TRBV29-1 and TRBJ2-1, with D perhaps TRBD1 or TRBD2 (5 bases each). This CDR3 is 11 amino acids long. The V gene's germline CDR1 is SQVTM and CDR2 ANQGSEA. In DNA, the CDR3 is TGCAGCGCTACTAGGGGAAATGGGCAGTTCTTC. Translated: CSATRGNGQFF.

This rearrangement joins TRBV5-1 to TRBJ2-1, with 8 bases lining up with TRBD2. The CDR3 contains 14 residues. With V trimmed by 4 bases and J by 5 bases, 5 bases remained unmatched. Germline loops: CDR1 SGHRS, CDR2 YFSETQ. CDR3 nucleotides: TGCGCCAGCAGCGGAAAAGCGGGAGACAATGAGCAGTTCTTC. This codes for CASSGKAGDNEQFF.

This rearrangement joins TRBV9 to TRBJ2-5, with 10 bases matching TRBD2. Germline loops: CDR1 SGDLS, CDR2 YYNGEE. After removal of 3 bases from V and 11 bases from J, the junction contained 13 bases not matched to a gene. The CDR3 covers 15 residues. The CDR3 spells CASSGTSGIGNEQYF. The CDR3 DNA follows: TGTGCCAGCAGCGGCACTAGCGGGATAGGTAATGAGCAGTACTTC.

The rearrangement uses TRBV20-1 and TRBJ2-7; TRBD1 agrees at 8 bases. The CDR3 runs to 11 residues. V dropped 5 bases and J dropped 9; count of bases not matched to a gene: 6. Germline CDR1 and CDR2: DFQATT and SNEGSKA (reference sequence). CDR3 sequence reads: CSARDRRGQYF. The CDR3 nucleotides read TGCAGTGCTCGGGACAGGAGGGGGCAGTACTTC.